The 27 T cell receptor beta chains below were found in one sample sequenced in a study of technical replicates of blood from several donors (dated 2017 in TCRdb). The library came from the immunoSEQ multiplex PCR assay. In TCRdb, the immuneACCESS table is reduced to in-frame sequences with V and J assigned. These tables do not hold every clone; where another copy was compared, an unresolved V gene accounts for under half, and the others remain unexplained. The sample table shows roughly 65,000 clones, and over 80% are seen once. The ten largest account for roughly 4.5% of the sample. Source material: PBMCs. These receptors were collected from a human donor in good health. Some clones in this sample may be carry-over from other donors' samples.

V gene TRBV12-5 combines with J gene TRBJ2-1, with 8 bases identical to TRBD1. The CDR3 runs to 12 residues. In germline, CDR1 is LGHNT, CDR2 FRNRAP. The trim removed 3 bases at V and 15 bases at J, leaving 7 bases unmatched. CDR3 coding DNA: TGTGCTAGTGGTTTAGGACAGGGAGATCTGTTCTTC. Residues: CASGLGQGDLFF.

Here the CDR3 DNA reads TGTGCCAGCAGTGACCTGTGGGGCTTGTCCTACGAGCAGTACTTC. It is translated as CASSDLWGLSYEQYF. The rearrangement links TRBV6-6 to TRBJ2-7; the D gene is possibly TRBD1 (5 bases). The CDR3 length is 15 residues. Deletions cut 5 bases from V and 1 base from J, with 15 bases between. Germline-derived CDR1 and CDR2 are MNHNY and SVGAGI (reference sequence).

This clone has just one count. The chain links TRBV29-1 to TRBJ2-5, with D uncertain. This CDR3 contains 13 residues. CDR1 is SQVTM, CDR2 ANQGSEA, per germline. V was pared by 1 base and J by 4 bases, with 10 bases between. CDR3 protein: CSVEVRGTETQYF. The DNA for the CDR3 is TGCAGCGTTGAAGTCCGCGGTACAGAGACCCAGTACTTC.

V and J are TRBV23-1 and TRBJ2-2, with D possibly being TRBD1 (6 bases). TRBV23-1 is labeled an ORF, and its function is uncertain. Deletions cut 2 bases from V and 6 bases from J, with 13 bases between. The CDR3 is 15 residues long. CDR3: CASSQQQGRAGELFF. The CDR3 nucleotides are TGCGCCAGCAGTCAACAACAGGGAAGGGCCGGGGAGCTGTTTTTT.

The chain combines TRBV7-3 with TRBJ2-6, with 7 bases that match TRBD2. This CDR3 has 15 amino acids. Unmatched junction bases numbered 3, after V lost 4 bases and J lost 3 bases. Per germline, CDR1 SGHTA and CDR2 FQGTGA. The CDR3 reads CASSSGGVGANVLTF. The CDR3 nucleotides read TGTGCCAGCAGCTCTGGGGGGGTTGGGGCCAACGTCCTGACTTTC.

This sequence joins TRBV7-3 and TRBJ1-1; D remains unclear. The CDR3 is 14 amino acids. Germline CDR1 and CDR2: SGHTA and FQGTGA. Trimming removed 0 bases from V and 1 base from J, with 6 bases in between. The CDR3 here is CASSLTDKNTEAFF. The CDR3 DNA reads TGTGCCAGCAGCTTAACCGACAAGAACACTGAAGCTTTCTTT.

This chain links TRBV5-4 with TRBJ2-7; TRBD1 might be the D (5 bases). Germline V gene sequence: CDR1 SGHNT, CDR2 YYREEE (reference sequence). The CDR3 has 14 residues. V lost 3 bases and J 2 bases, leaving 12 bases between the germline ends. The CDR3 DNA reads TGTGCCAGCAGCTCCCCAGACAGTCCCTACGAGCAGTACTTC. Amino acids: CASSSPDSPYEQYF.

The DNA for the CDR3 is TGTGCCAGCAGCTACCGGGACAGGGACAATGAGCAGTTCTTC. Translated: CASSYRDRDNEQFF. The V and J genes are TRBV7-6 and TRBJ2-1; 9 bases line up with TRBD1. There are 14 residues in the CDR3. CDR1 is SGHVS and CDR2 is FNYEAQ in the germline V gene. V was clipped by 4 bases and J by 5 bases; unmatched bases: 3.

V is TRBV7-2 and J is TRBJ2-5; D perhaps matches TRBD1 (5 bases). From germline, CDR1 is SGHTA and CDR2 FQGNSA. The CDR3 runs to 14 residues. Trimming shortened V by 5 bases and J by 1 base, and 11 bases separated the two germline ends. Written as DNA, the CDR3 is TGTGCCAGCAGCAGAGACAGAGGCCAAGAGACCCAGTACTTC. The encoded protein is CASSRDRGQETQYF.

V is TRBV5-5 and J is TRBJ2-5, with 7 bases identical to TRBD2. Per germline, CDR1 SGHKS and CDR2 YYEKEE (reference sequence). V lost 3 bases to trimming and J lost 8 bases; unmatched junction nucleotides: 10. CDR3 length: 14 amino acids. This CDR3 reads CASSSSSGTGTQYF. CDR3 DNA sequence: TGTGCCAGCAGCTCCTCTAGCGGAACCGGAACCCAGTACTTC.

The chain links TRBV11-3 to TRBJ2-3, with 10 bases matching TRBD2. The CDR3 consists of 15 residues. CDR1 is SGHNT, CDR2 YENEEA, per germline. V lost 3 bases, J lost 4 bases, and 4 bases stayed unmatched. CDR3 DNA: TGTGCCAGCAGCTTTGGGACTAGCGTATCAGATACGCAGTATTTT. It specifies CASSFGTSVSDTQYF. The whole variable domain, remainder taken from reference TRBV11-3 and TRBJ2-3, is EAGVVQSPRYKIIEKKQPVAFWCNPISGHNTLYWYLQNLGQGPELLIRYENEEAVDDSQLPKDRFSAERLKGVDSTLKIQPAELGDSAVYLCASSFGTSVSDTQYFGPGTRLTVL.

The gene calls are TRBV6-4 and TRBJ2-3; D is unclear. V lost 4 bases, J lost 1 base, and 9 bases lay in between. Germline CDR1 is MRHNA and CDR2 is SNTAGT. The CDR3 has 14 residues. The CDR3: CASSVQYGTDTQYF. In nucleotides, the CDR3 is TGTGCCAGCAGTGTGCAGTATGGCACAGATACGCAGTATTTT.

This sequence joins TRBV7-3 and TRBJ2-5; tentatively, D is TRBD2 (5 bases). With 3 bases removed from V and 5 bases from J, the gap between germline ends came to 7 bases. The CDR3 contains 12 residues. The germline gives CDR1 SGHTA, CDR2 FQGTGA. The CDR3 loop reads CASSFPGETQYF. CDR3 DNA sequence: TGTGCCAGCAGCTTTCCGGGGGAGACCCAGTACTTC.

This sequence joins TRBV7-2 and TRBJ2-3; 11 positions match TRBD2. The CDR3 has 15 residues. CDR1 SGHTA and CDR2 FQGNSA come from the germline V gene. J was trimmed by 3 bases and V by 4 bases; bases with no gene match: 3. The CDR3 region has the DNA TGTGCCAGCAGCTCCCGGACTAGCGGGACAGATACGCAGTATTTT. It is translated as CASSSRTSGTDTQYF.

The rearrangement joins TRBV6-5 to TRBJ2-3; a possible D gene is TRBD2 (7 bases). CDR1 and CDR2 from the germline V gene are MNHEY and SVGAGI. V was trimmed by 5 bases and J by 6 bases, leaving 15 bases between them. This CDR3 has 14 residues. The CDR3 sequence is CASSQRDNRDTQYF. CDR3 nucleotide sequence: TGTGCCAGCAGTCAGCGGGACAACCGCGATACGCAGTATTTT.

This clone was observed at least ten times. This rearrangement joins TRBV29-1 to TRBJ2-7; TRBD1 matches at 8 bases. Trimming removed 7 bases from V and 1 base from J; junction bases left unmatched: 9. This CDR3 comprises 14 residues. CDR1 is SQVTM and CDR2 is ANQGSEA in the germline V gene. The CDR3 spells CSAMPGGSSYEQYF. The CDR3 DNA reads TGCAGCGCCATGCCAGGGGGCTCTTCCTACGAGCAGTACTTC.

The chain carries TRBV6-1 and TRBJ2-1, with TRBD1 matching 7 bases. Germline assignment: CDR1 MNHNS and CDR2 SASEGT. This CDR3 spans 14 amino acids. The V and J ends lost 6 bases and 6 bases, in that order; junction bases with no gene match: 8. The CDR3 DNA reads TGTGCCAGCAGGACAGGGATATTGTTCAATGAGCAGTTCTTC. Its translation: CASRTGILFNEQFF.

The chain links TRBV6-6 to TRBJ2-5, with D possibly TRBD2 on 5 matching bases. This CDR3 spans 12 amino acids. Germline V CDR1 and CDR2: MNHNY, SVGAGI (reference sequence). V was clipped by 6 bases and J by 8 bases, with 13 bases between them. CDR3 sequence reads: CASSNRGLTQYF. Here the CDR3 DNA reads TGTGCCAGCAGCAACCGGGGATTAACCCAGTACTTC.

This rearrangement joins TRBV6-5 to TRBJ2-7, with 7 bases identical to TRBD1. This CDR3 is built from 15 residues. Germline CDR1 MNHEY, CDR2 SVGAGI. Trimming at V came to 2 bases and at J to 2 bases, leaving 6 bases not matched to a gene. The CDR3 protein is CASSYNLGQTYEQYF. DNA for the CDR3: TGTGCCAGCAGTTACAACTTGGGACAGACCTACGAGCAGTACTTC.

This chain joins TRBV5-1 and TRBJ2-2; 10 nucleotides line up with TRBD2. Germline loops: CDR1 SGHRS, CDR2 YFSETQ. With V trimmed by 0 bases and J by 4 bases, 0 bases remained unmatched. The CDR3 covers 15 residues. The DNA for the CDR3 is TGCGCCAGCAGCTTGGCTAGCGGGAGCACCGGGGAGCTGTTTTTT. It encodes CASSLASGSTGELFF.

Here the CDR3 DNA reads TGTGCCAGCAGCCAAGATCTTACTAGCGCACCCTACGAGCAGTACTTC. Amino acid sequence: CASSQDLTSAPYEQYF. This chain links TRBV4-2 with TRBJ2-7; 7 positions agree with TRBD2. The CDR3 is 16 residues long. Trimming cost V 0 bases and J 2 bases; bases outside gene matches: 7. Germline loops: CDR1 LGHNA, CDR2 YNFKEQ.

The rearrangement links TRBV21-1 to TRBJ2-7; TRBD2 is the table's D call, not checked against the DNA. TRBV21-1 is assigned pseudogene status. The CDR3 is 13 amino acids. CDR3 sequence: CASSMGGRYEQYF. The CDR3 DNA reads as TGTGCCAGCAGCATGGGAGGTCGCTACGAGCAGTACTTC.

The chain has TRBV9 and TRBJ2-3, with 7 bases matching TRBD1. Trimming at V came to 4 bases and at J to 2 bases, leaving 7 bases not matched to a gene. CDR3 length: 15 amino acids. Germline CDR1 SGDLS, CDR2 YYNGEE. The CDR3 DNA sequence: TGTGCCAGCAGCAGCCGGGACAGAAACACAGATACGCAGTATTTT. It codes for CASSSRDRNTDTQYF.

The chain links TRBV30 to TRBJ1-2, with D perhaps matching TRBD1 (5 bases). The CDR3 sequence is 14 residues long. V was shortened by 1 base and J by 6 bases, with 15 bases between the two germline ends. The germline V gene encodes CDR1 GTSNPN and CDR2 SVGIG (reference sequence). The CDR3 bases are TGTGCCTGGAGTGCGGGACTTACCAGGGATGGCTACACCTTC. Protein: CAWSAGLTRDGYTF. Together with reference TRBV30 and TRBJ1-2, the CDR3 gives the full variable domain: SQTIHQWPATLVQPVGSPLSLECTVEGTSNPNLYWYRQAAGRGLQLLFYSVGIGQISSEVPQNLSASRPQDRQFILSSKKLLLSDSGFYLCAWSAGLTRDGYTFGSGTRLTVV.

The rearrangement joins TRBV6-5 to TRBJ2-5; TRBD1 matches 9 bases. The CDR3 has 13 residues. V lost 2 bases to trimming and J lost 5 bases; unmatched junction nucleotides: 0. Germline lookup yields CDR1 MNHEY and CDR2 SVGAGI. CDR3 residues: CASSYDRGETQYF. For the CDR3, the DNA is TGTGCCAGCAGTTACGACAGGGGGGAGACCCAGTACTTC.

In DNA, the CDR3 is TGCGCCAGCAGCTTGGGCGGGTCAGATACGCAGTATTTT. Amino acid sequence: CASSLGGSDTQYF. The chain is built from TRBV5-1 and TRBJ2-3; D may be TRBD2 (5 bases). Trimming pared 0 bases from V and 4 bases from J, leaving 6 bases between. The CDR3 runs 13 residues. From germline, CDR1 is SGHRS and CDR2 YFSETQ.

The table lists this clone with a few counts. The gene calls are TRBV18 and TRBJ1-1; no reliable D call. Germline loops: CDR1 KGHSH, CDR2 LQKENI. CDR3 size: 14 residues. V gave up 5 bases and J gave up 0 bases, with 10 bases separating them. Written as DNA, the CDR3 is TGTGCCAGCTCAATAGCCAGCATGAACACTGAAGCTTTCTTT. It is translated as CASSIASMNTEAFF.